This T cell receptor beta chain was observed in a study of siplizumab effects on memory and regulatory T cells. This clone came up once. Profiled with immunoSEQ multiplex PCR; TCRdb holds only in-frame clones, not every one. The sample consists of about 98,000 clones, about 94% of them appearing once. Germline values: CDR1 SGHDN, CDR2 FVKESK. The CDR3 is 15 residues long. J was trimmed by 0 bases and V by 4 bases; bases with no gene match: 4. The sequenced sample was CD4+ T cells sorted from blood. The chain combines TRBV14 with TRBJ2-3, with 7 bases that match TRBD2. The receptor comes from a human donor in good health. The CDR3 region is CASSLISGSTDTQYF. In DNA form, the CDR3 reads TGTGCCAGCAGCCTTATTAGCGGGAGCACAGATACGCAGTATTTT.